The clone carrying this T cell receptor beta chain was detected a few times. What it binds is not known. CDR1 and CDR2 (germline): SGHDT, YYEEEE. The V and J ends lost 6 bases and 3 bases respectively, with 18 bases between them. CDR3 length equals 15 residues. This sample was included in a study of post-analysis software for immune sequencing data. Study-wide background: Included among the disease courses, which were recorded for the cohort, were relapsing-remitting, secondary progressive and progressive-relapsing multiple sclerosis.

The TCR beta cDNA libraries contained unique molecular identifiers. There were roughly 0.95 to 11 million T cells, and about 500,000 cDNA molecules came from them. TCRdb re-called the PCR reads with MiXCR, one entry per CDR3 protein. The table includes hundreds of thousands of distinct CDR3 sequences, 53% detected once. The study's findings and limits: Samples made in the same batch grouped tightly together by F measure. Patients showed TRBV5-6, TRBV5-1 and TRBV20-1 among roughly five TRBV segments more frequent than in controls.

This TCR was sampled from a girl aged 5-17 years with multiple sclerosis. The rearrangement joins TRBV5-6 to TRBJ2-5; D possibly corresponds to TRBD2 (6 bases). Sample: blood. The CDR3 nucleotides read TGTGCCAGCACCCCATTTCGGGGGAGCGAAGAGACCCAGTACTTC. Translation: CASTPFRGSEETQYF.